Listed here are 26 T cell receptor beta chains from one sample, sequenced in a study of Graves' ophthalmopathy and Graves' hyperthyroidism. The sequenced template was RNA, covering the TCR beta CDR3 region. Second-round multiplex PCR came after first-round RT-PCR with HTBI primers. A single record per CDR3 protein comes from TCRdb applying MiXCR to the multiplex PCR reads. The sample carries 400,000 or so distinct CDR3 sequences, roughly a sixth recorded once. The sequenced sample consisted of peripheral blood. The source of these receptors is an adult woman with stable Graves' hyperthyroidism.

This clonotype has ten or more counts. The chain employs TRBV11-1 and TRBJ1-2; perhaps TRBD1 as D (5 bases). The germline V and J ends were trimmed by 2 bases and 4 bases, with 17 bases remaining between them. This CDR3 has 16 amino acids. CDR1 and CDR2 (germline): SGHAT, FQDESV (reference sequence). CDR3 region: CASSLYGSGQLYGYTF. DNA for the CDR3: TGTGCCAGCAGCTTATACGGCTCGGGGCAGCTCTATGGCTACACCTTC.

Points on this clonotype: A much bigger clone sits one base away, suggesting this may be a read error. The rearrangement uses TRBV24-1 and TRBJ2-2; weak D call: TRBD1 (5 bases). The CDR3 spans 14 residues. The germline V gene encodes CDR1 KGHDR and CDR2 SFDVKD. As DNA, the CDR3 is TGTTCCACCTCCAGCTTGAAGGGGAACCAGGAACTGTTTTTT. This sequence encodes CSTSSLKGNQELFF.

This clonotype was detected ten times or more. The CDR3 DNA sequence: TGTGCCAGCAGCTCCCATTTGGGGTTGGGCACTGAAGCTTTCTTT. It is translated as CASSSHLGLGTEAFF. The rearrangement joins TRBV11-2 to TRBJ1-1; no clear D. CDR3 length: 15 amino acids. The germline V and J ends were trimmed by 4 bases and 4 bases, with 16 bases remaining between them. Germline CDR1 and CDR2: SGHAT and FQNNGV.

At least ten counts were recorded for this clonotype. This sequence joins TRBV4-2 and TRBJ2-4; no clear D gene. The CDR3 length is 16 residues. Trimming shortened V by 0 bases and J by 0 bases, and 9 bases separated the two germline ends. Germline V lookup: CDR1 LGHNA, CDR2 YNFKEQ. The CDR3 bases are TGTGCCAGCAGCCAAGATCAGGCCGTAGCCAAAAACATTCAGTACTTC. Encoded protein: CASSQDQAVAKNIQYF.

This clonotype showed up many times. The chain uses TRBV20-1 and TRBJ2-7, with D perhaps given as TRBD1 or TRBD2 (7 bases each). The CDR3 spans 15 residues. Trimming stripped 6 bases from V and 2 bases from J, with 20 bases between. The germline V gene encodes CDR1 DFQATT and CDR2 SNEGSKA (reference sequence). The CDR3 is CSATGDYQTAYEQYF. CDR3 coding DNA: TGCAGTGCAACAGGGGACTACCAGACCGCCTACGAGCAGTACTTC.

This clonotype was picked up many times. The gene calls are TRBV7-4 and TRBJ2-2, with 10 bases identical to TRBD1. This CDR3 is built from 21 residues. J was trimmed by 6 bases and V by 4 bases; bases with no gene match: 23. Germline CDR1 and CDR2: SGHVT and SQSDAQ. CDR3 residues: CASSSGGHTGQGSLRAGELFF. In DNA form, the CDR3 reads TGTGCCAGCAGCTCCGGCGGTCATACGGGACAGGGGAGTTTACGGGCCGGGGAGCTGTTTTTT.

This clonotype has ten or more counts. The chain links TRBV6-2 or TRBV6-3 to TRBJ1-2; no reliable D call. Germline loops: CDR1 MNHEY, CDR2 SVGEGT. The CDR3 has 11 residues. Trimming removed 8 bases at V and 8 bases at J, with 12 bases between. In nucleotides, the CDR3 is TGTGCCAGCTCGAGTTATTTGGGCTACACCTTC. Translated, it gives CASSSYLGYTF.

In its sample, this clonotype was seen many times. The chain combines TRBV19 with TRBJ2-7; TRBD2 matches at 7 bases. J gave up 2 bases and V 3 bases, and 7 bases lay outside the gene matches. Germline V gene lookup returns CDR1 LNHDA and CDR2 SQIVND (reference sequence). This CDR3 has 15 amino acids. Here the CDR3 reads CASSMASGGTYEQYF. The CDR3 DNA reads as TGTGCCAGTAGTATGGCTTCGGGAGGAACCTACGAGCAGTACTTC.

In this sample, this clonotype turned up many times. CDR3 sequence (DNA): TGTGCCAGCAGCTTGGCGGAGGGGGTATCTGGGGCCAACGTCCTGACTTTC. Protein product: CASSLAEGVSGANVLTF. The V gene is TRBV5-4, the J gene TRBJ2-6; D tentatively reads TRBD1 or TRBD2 (6 bases each). Trimming removed 0 bases at V and 1 base at J, with 11 bases between. Germline CDR1 is SGHNT and CDR2 is YYREEE (reference sequence). This CDR3 is built from 17 residues.

Ten or more counts support this clonotype. The chain is built from TRBV19 and TRBJ1-2; D gene uncertain. Germline V gene sequence: CDR1 LNHDA, CDR2 SQIVND (reference sequence). V gave up 3 bases and J gave up 8 bases, with 19 bases separating them. CDR3 length equals 15 residues. The CDR3 DNA is TGTGCCAGTAGTATCCCCGGACTGGACTTAGTGGGCTACACCTTC. This codes for CASSIPGLDLVGYTF.

In this sample, this clonotype turned up a few times. The chain carries TRBV12-3 or TRBV12-4 and TRBJ2-3; D gene unclear. V lost 8 bases, J lost 0 bases, and 9 bases lay in between. CDR3 length equals 13 residues. The CDR3 DNA is TGTGCCAGCGGTACGACTAGCACAGATACGCAGTATTTT. Translated: CASGTTSTDTQYF.

The genes are TRBV6-1 and TRBJ1-2; the match to TRBD1 covers 12 bases. The CDR3 totals 13 residues. Trimming took 8 bases from V and 6 from J; bases not matched to a gene: 4. Looked up from germline, CDR1 is MNHNS and CDR2 is SASEGT. The CDR3 nucleotides are TGTGCCAGCCGGGACAGGGGGCTTCATGGCTACACCTTC. The encoded protein is CASRDRGLHGYTF.

This clonotype was counted many times. The V and J genes are TRBV2 and TRBJ2-2; TRBD2 agrees at 10 bases. Germline CDR1 reads SNHLY; CDR2 reads FYNNEI. V dropped 4 bases and J dropped 8; count of bases not matched to a gene: 4. The CDR3 runs 14 residues. DNA for the CDR3: TGTGCCAGCAGTGCCAGGGGACTAGCGGGGGAGCTGTTTTTT. Translated, it gives CASSARGLAGELFF.

With regard to this clonotype: Its ends do not fully match the called genes, so a read error is possible. The rearrangement uses TRBV4-2 and TRBJ2-4; tentatively, D is TRBD2 (5 bases). Germline V gene sequence: CDR1 LGHNA, CDR2 YNFKEQ. The CDR3 is 15 residues long. Here the CDR3 DNA reads TGTGCCAGCAGCCAAGATACTTTTGACGGGAACATTAAGTACTTC. Its translation: CASSQDTFDGNIKYF.

This clonotype was detected ten times or more. The V gene is TRBV2, the J gene TRBJ2-5; D remains ambiguous. This CDR3 spans 12 amino acids. V lost 4 bases and J 4 bases, leaving 7 bases between the germline ends. Per the germline V gene, CDR1 is SNHLY and CDR2 is FYNNEI. The CDR3 protein is CASSADAETQYF. The CDR3 DNA reads TGTGCCAGCAGTGCCGACGCAGAGACCCAGTACTTC.

This clonotype was seen ten or more times. The chain couples TRBV20-1 to TRBJ2-2; 7 nucleotides align to TRBD1. The CDR3 totals 15 residues. V shed 5 bases and J 1 base; nucleotides not matched to a gene: 7. Germline CDR1 reads DFQATT; CDR2 reads SNEGSKA (reference sequence). CDR3 sequence: CSAPRGQWNTGELFF. The DNA for the CDR3 is TGCAGTGCTCCGAGGGGACAGTGGAACACCGGGGAGCTGTTTTTT.

The sample holds many counts of this clonotype. This chain joins TRBV11-2 and TRBJ2-2, with 14 bases fitting TRBD2. The trim removed 5 bases at V and 3 bases at J, leaving 8 bases unmatched. This CDR3 comprises 18 residues. Germline CDR1 reads SGHAT; CDR2 reads FQNNGV. The CDR3 nucleotides are TGTGCCAGCAGCATTCGGACTAGCGGGAGGACGGACACCGGGGAGCTGTTTTTT. It translates to CASSIRTSGRTDTGELFF.

This sequence joins TRBV28 and TRBJ1-2, with D tentatively TRBD1 (5 bases). The CDR3 totals 14 residues. Germline V CDR1 and CDR2: MDHEN, SYDVKM. Trimming pared 7 bases from V and 8 bases from J, leaving 20 bases between. The CDR3 reads CASTITWQGGGYTF. The CDR3 DNA reads as TGTGCCAGCACCATTACCTGGCAGGGAGGAGGCTACACCTTC.

In DNA form, the CDR3 reads TGTGCCAGCAGTTACGGGGGTGATTCACCCCTCCACTTT. Amino acid sequence: CASSYGGDSPLHF. The rearrangement uses TRBV6-2 or TRBV6-3 and TRBJ1-6, with a tentative D call TRBD1 (5 bases). This CDR3 contains 13 residues. Germline CDR1 MNHEY, CDR2 SVGEGT. The V and J ends lost 2 bases and 8 bases respectively, with 7 bases between them.

On this clonotype itself: A much larger clonotype is one base distant, so this may be a read error. The chain combines TRBV2 with TRBJ2-7; perhaps TRBD2 as D (5 bases). Trimming stripped 6 bases from V and 1 base from J, with 10 bases between. Germline CDR1 SNHLY, CDR2 FYNNEI. The CDR3 is 13 residues long. The CDR3 region is CASRGWRSYEQYF. The CDR3 DNA reads TGTGCCAGCAGAGGGTGGAGGTCCTACGAGCAGTACTTC. The variable domain in full, with the rest retrieved from reference TRBV2 and TRBJ2-7, is EPEVTQTPSHQVTQMGQEVILRCVPISNHLYFYWYRQILGQKVEFLVSFYNNEISEKSEIFDDQFSVERPDGSNFTLKIRSTKLEDSAMYFCASRGWRSYEQYFGPGTRLTVT.

In this sample, this clonotype turned up once. One end of the junction varies from germline; a read error may be responsible. The gene calls are TRBV9 and TRBJ2-5; 8 bases map to TRBD2. Germline V gene data show CDR1 as SGDLS and CDR2 as YYNGEE. The CDR3 is 17 amino acids. The CDR3 loop reads CTSSVAAGGRSQETQYF. The CDR3 DNA follows: TGTACCAGCAGCGTAGCGGCGGGGGGTCGGTCACAAGAGACCCAGTACTTC.

The sample holds many counts of this clonotype. As DNA, the CDR3 is TGTGCCAGCAGCTTACCCCGCTCCTACGAGCAGTACTTC. Its protein product is CASSLPRSYEQYF. The rearrangement links TRBV7-9 to TRBJ2-7; D is ambiguous. Germline V gene data show CDR1 as SEHNR and CDR2 as FQNEAQ (reference sequence). This CDR3 is built from 13 residues. The V end was cut by 2 bases, the J end by 0 bases, with 5 bases between.

This chain joins TRBV27 and TRBJ2-2, with 8 bases aligning to TRBD1. The CDR3 extends over 16 amino acids. V lost 7 bases, J lost 5 bases, and 12 bases stayed unmatched. Germline CDR1 is MNHEY and CDR2 is SMNVEV (reference sequence). In DNA form, the CDR3 reads TGTGCCAGCACCCAGCGCCCAGGGGGCTTTACCGGGGAGCTGTTTTTT. This gives the protein CASTQRPGGFTGELFF.

This clonotype was detected ten times or more. The chain carries TRBV7-8 and TRBJ1-3; D possibly corresponds to TRBD1 (6 bases). Trimming pared 4 bases from V and 0 bases from J, leaving 16 bases between. Germline CDR1 reads SGHVS; CDR2 reads FQNEAQ. This CDR3 has 17 amino acids. The CDR3 is CASSYGQNLNSGNTIYF. In DNA, the CDR3 is TGTGCCAGCAGCTACGGACAGAACTTAAACTCTGGAAACACCATATATTTT.

This clonotype was seen at least ten times. The J gene is TRBJ2-7, the V gene TRBV25-1, with a possible D match to TRBD2 (6 bases). The CDR3 consists of 14 residues. Germline-derived CDR1 and CDR2 are MGHDK and SYGVNS. V dropped 0 bases and J dropped 4 bases, with 10 bases sitting between them. As DNA, the CDR3 is TGTGCCAGCAGTGAATACGGGACTGGATACGAGCAGTACTTC. It specifies CASSEYGTGYEQYF.

The table lists this clonotype with many counts. The chain employs TRBV11-1 and TRBJ1-1; 11 nucleotides line up with TRBD1. CDR1 is SGHAT and CDR2 is FQDESV in the germline V gene (reference sequence). This CDR3 comprises 19 residues. With 5 bases clipped from V and 4 bases from J, the junction kept 18 bases outside the gene matches. The CDR3 reads CASSPGWTGGIIGLTEAFF. Here the CDR3 DNA reads TGTGCCAGCAGCCCCGGATGGACAGGGGGCATAATAGGTCTCACTGAAGCTTTCTTT.